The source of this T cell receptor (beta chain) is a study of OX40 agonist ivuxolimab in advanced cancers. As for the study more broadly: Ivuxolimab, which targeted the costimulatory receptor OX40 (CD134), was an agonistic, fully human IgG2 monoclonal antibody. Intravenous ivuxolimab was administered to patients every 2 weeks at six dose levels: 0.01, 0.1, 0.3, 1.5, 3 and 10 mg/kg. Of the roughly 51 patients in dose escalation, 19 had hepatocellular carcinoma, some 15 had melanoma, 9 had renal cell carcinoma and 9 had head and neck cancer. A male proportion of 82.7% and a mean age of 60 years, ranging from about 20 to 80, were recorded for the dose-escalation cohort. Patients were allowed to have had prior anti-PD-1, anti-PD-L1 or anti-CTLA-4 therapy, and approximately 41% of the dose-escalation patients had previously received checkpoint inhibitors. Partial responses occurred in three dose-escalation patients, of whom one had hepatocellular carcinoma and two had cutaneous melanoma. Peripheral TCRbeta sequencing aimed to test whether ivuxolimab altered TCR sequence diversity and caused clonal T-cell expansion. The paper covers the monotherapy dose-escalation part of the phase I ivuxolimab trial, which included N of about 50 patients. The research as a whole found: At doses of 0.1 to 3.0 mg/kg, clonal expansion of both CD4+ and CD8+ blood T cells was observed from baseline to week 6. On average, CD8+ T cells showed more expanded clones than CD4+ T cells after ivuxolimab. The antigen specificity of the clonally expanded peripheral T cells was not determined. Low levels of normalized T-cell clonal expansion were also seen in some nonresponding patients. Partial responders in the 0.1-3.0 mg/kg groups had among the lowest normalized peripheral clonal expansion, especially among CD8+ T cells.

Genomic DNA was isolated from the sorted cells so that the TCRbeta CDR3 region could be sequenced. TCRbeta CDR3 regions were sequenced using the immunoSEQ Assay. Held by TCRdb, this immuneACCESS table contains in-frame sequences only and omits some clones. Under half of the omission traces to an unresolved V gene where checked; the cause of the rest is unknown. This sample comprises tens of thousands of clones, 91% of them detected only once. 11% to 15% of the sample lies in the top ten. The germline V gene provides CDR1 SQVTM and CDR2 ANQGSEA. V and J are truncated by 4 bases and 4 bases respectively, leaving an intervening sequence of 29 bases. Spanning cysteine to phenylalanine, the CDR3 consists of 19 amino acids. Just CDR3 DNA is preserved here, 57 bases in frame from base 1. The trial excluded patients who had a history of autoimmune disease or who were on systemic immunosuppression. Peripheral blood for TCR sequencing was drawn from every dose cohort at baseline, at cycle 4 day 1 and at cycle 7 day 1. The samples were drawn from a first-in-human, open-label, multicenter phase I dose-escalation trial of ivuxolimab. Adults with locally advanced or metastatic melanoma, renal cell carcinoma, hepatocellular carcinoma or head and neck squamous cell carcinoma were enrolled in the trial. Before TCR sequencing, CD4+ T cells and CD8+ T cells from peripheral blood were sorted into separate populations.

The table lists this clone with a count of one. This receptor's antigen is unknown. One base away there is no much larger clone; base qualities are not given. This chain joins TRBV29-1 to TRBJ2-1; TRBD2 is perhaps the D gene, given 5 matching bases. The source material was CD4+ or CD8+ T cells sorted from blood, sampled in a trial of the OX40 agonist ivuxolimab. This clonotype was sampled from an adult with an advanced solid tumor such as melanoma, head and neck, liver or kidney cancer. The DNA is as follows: TGCAGCGTTGCCCTTCCGAAAGTCTCGGGCGCGGGCCTATACAATGAGCAGTTCTTC. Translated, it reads CSVALPKVSGAGLYNEQFF.